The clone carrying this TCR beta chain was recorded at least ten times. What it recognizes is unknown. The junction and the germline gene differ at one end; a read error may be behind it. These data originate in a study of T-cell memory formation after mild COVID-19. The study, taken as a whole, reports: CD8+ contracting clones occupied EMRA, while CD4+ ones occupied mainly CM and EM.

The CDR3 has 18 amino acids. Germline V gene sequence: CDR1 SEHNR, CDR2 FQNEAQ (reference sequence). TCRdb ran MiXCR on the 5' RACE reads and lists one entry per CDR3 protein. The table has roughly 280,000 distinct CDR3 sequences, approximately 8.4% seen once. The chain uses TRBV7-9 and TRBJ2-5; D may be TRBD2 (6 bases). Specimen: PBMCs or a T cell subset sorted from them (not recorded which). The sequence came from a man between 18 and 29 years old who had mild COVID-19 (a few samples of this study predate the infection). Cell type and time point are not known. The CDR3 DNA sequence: TGTGCCAGCAGCCTAGCTTCGGACTTCCTGGGAGGCGGGGAGACCCAGTACTTC. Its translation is CASSLASDFLGGGETQYF.